The following is a T cell receptor (beta chain) sequence with its context. The CDR3 length is 15 residues. V lost 1 base, J lost 7 bases, and 17 bases lay in between. The data were obtained in a study of blood T cells in healthy people across ages. Together with a sample-barcoded 5' primer, a J-beta primer mix was included in a second PCR lasting roughly 6 to 12 cycles. Unique molecular identifiers of 12 random nucleotides labeled each cDNA. One entry per CDR3 protein results from TCRdb running MiXCR on the 5' RACE reads. Found here are roughly 1.5 million distinct CDR3 sequences, roughly 43% of them singletons; the top ten hold roughly 3.7%.

The genes are TRBV12-3 or TRBV12-4 and TRBJ2-7, with D unresolved. This receptor was taken from a woman aged 18-35 years in good health. Sequencing was carried out using blood. CDR3 loop: CASSLGPGPSTEQYF. The CDR3 DNA sequence: TGTGCCAGCAGTTTAGGCCCAGGCCCTAGTACGGAGCAGTACTTC.